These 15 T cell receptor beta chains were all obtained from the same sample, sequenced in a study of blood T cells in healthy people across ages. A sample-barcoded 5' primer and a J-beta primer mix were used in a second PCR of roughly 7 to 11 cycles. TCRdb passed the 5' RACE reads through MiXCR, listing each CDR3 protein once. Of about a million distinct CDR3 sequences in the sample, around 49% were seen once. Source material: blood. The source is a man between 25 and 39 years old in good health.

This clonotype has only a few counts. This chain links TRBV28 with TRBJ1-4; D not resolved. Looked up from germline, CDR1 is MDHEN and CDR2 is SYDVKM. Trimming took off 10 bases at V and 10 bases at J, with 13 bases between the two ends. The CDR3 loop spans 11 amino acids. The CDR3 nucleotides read TGTGCCACCACAAACCGGGGAAAACTGTTTTTT. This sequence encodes CATTNRGKLFF. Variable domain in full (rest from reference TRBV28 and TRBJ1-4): DVKVTQSSRYLVKRTGEKVFLECVQDMDHENMFWYRQDPGLGLRLIYFSYDVKMKEKGDIPEGYSVSREKKERFSLILESASTNQTSMYLCATTNRGKLFFGSGTQLSVL.

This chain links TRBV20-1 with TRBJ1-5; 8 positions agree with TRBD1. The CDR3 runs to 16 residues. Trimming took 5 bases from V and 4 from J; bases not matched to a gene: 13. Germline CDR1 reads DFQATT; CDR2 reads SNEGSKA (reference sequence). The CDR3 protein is CSALRRGRKANQPQHF. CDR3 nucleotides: TGCAGTGCTTTACGCAGGGGGCGAAAGGCGAATCAGCCCCAGCATTTT.

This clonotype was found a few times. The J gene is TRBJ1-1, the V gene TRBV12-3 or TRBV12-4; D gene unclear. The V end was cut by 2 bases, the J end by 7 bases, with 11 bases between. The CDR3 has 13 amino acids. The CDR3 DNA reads TGTGCCAGCAGTTTAAAACATATCGGTGAAGCTTTCTTT. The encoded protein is CASSLKHIGEAFF.

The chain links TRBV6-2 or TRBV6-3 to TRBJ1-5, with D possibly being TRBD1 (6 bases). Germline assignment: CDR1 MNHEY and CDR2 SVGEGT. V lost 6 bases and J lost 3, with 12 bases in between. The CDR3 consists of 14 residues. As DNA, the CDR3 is TGTGCCAGCAGCGTTGACAGGAACAATCAGCCCCAGCATTTT. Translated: CASSVDRNNQPQHF.

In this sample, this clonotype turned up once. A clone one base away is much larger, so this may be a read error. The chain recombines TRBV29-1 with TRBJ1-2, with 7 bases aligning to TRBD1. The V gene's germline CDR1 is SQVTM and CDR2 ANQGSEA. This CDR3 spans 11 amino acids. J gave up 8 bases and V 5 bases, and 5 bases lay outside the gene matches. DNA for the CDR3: TGCAGCGTTAGGGACAGTGGAGGCTACACCTTC. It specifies CSVRDSGGYTF.

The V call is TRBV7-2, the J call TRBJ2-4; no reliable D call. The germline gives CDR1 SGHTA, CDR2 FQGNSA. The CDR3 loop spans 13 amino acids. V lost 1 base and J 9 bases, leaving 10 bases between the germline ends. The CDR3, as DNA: TGTGCCAGCAGCTTAGAACTGTCGGGCATTCAGTACTTC. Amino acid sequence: CASSLELSGIQYF. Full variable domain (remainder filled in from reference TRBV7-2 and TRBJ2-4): GAGVSQSPSNKVTEKGKDVELRCDPISGHTALYWYRQSLGQGLEFLIYFQGNSAPDKSGLPSDRFSAERTGGSVSTLTIQRTQQEDSAVYLCASSLELSGIQYFGAGTRLSVL.

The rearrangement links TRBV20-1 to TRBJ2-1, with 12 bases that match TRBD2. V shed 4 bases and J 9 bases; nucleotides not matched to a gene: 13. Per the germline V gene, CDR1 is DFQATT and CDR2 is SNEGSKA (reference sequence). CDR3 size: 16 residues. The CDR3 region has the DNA TGCAGTGCTAAGGCTAGCGGGGGGGCAATTGGTAGTGAGCAGTTCTTC. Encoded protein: CSAKASGGAIGSEQFF.

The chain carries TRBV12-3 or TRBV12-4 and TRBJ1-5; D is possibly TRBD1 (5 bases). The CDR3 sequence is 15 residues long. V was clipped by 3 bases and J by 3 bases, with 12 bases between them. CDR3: CASSLAGSTNQPQHF. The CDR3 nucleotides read TGTGCCAGCAGTTTGGCAGGGAGCACCAATCAGCCCCAGCATTTT.

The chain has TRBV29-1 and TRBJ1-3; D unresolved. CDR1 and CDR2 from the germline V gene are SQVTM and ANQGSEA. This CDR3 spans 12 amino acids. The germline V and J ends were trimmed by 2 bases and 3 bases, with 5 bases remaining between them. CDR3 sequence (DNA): TGCAGCGTTGAACAAAGTGGAAACACCATATATTTT. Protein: CSVEQSGNTIYF.

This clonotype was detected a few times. The CDR3 is CAISGGGQQFF. CDR3 coding DNA: TGTGCCATCAGCGGGGGGGGTCAGCAGTTCTTC. The chain carries TRBV10-3 and TRBJ2-1, with 8 nucleotides matching TRBD2. The germline CDR1 and CDR2 sequences are ENHRY and SYGVKD. CDR3 length: 11 residues. Germline trimming cut 6 bases from V and 11 bases from J; bases unmatched to any gene: 3.

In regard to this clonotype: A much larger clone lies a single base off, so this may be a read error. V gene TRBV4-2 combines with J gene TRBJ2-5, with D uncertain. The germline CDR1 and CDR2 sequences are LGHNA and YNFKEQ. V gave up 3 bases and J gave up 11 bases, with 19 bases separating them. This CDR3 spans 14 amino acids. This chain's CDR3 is CASSQTQLNNEQYF. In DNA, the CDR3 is TGTGCCAGCAGCCAGACACAATTAAACAATGAGCAGTACTTC.

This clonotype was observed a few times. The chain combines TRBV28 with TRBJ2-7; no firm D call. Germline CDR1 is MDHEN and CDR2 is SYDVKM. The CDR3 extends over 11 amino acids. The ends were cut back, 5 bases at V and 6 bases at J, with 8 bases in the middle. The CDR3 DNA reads TGTGCCAGCAGTCGATTCCCCGAGCAGTACTTC. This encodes CASSRFPEQYF.

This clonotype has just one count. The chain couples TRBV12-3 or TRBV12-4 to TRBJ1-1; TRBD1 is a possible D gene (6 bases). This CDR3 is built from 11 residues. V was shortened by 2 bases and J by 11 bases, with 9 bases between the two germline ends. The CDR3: CASSLNREAFF. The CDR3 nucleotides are TGTGCCAGCAGTTTAAACAGGGAGGCTTTCTTT.

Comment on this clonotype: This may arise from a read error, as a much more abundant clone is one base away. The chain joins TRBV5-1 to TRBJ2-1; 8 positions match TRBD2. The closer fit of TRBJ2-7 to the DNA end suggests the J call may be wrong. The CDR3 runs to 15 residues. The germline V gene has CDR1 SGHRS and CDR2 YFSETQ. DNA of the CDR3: TGCGCCAGCAGCTTCAAAAGCGGGGGCACCGATGAGCAGTACTTC. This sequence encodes CASSFKSGGTDEQYF.

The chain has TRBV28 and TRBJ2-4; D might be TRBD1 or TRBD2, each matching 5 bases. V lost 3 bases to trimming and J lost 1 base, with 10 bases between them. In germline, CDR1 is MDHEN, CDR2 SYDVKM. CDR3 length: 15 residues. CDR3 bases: TGTGCCAGCAGTTTTATAGGGGACGCCAAAAACATTCAGTACTTC. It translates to CASSFIGDAKNIQYF.